These 24 T cell receptor beta chains were sequenced from one sample in a study of T cell repertoires in cytomegalovirus infection. One entry per CDR3 protein results from TCRdb running MiXCR on the reads. The data show hundreds of thousands of distinct CDR3 sequences, with roughly 31% seen just once and roughly an eighth held by the top ten. Sequencing was performed on PBMCs. Receptors were obtained from a human donor in good health (CMV status not recorded). Some clones in this sample may be carry-over from other donors' samples.

This rearrangement joins TRBV19 to TRBJ1-2; the D is unclear. Trimming took 8 bases from V and 8 from J, leaving 15 bases between them. The germline V gene encodes CDR1 LNHDA and CDR2 SQIVND (reference sequence). The CDR3 contains 12 residues. This CDR3 reads CASLGALWGYTF. The CDR3, as DNA: TGTGCCAGTCTCGGTGCCTTATGGGGCTACACCTTC.

The chain is built from TRBV6-5 and TRBJ2-4, with D possibly being TRBD2 (6 bases). The V end was cut by 3 bases, the J end by 5 bases, with 14 bases between. This CDR3 is built from 15 residues. Germline V lookup: CDR1 MNHEY, CDR2 SVGAGI. As DNA, the CDR3 is TGTGCCAGCAGTTATGGCGGAGGGGCACAAAACATTCAGTACTTC. Its protein is CASSYGGGAQNIQYF.

The chain is built from TRBV6-6 and TRBJ1-3, with D unclear. The CDR3 contains 17 residues. Trimming left V 0 bases short and J 0 bases short, with 12 bases between. The germline V gene encodes CDR1 MNHNY and CDR2 SVGAGI (reference sequence). The CDR3 here is CASSYSTVGTSGNTIYF. As DNA, the CDR3 is TGTGCCAGCAGTTACTCGACGGTCGGTACCTCTGGAAACACCATATATTTT.

This sequence joins TRBV20-1 and TRBJ1-1; 10 bases match TRBD1. V shed 3 bases, J shed 1 base, and the junction held 2 bases outside the gene matches. The germline gives CDR1 DFQATT, CDR2 SNEGSKA (reference sequence). This CDR3 contains 14 residues. CDR3 DNA: TGCAGTGCTAGGACAGGGGGCTGGAACACTGAAGCTTTCTTT. Protein sequence: CSARTGGWNTEAFF.

The chain carries TRBV20-1 and TRBJ1-1, with a tentative D call TRBD1 (6 bases). Germline-derived CDR1 and CDR2 are DFQATT and SNEGSKA (reference sequence). The germline V and J ends were trimmed by 6 bases and 7 bases, with 18 bases remaining between them. The CDR3 is 13 residues long. The CDR3 is CSARRGARSEAFF. The CDR3 region has the DNA TGCAGTGCCAGACGGGGGGCCCGAAGTGAAGCTTTCTTT.

The chain is built from TRBV24-1 and TRBJ1-4; weak D call: TRBD1 (6 bases). V gave up 9 bases and J gave up 1 base, with 8 bases separating them. The CDR3 sequence is 13 residues long. Germline V CDR1 and CDR2: KGHDR, SFDVKD. The CDR3 spells CATQGGTNEKLFF. DNA for the CDR3: TGTGCCACCCAAGGGGGAACTAATGAAAAACTGTTTTTT.

On this clonotype itself: Germline and junction disagree at one end, which may indicate a read error. The J gene is TRBJ2-7, the V gene TRBV7-9; D call uncertain. Germline V gene sequence: CDR1 SEHNR, CDR2 FQNEAQ (reference sequence). CDR3 size: 14 residues. CDR3 sequence (DNA): TGTGCCAGCAGCCTGACTGAACTGGGGAACGAGCATTACTTC. Its protein is CASSLTELGNEHYF.

For this clonotype: The CDR3 end shows no conserved phenylalanine or tryptophan, and so a read error is likely. The rearrangement uses TRBV28 and TRBJ1-3; D is unclear. V lost 6 bases to trimming and J lost 1 base, with 4 bases between them. The CDR3 runs 12 residues. Per germline, CDR1 MDHEN and CDR2 SYDVKM. The CDR3 DNA reads as TGTGCCAGCAGCCCGTCTGGAAACACCATATATTGT. It translates to CASSPSGNTIYC.

There are many counts of this clonotype. The chain links TRBV20-1 to TRBJ2-5; 7 bases align to TRBD2. This CDR3 spans 15 amino acids. J was trimmed by 1 base and V by 0 bases; bases with no gene match: 5. The germline V gene has CDR1 DFQATT and CDR2 SNEGSKA (reference sequence). CDR3 DNA sequence: TGCAGTGCTAGAGATCTAGCGGAGGCCCAAGAGACCCAGTACTTC. Translation gives CSARDLAEAQETQYF.

Concerning this clonotype: One base away lies a much larger clone, so this may be a sequencing read error. This sequence joins TRBV7-4 and TRBJ2-7, with D possibly matching TRBD1 (6 bases). Germline-derived CDR1 and CDR2 are SGHVT and SQSDAQ. There are 14 residues in the CDR3. This CDR3 reads CASSHRVASYQQYF. The CDR3 DNA reads TGTGCCAGCAGCCACAGGGTAGCTTCCTACCAGCAGTACTTC.

The genes are TRBV5-4 and TRBJ2-3; 10 bases line up with TRBD2. The CDR3 is made up of 16 amino acids. V shed 3 bases, J shed 2 bases, and the junction held 6 bases outside the gene matches. From germline, CDR1 is SGHNT and CDR2 YYREEE (reference sequence). The CDR3 nucleotides read TGTGCCAGCAGCTCCGGGACTAGCGCATACACAGATACGCAGTATTTT. It encodes CASSSGTSAYTDTQYF.

On this clonotype: One end of the junction does not line up with germline, which may come from a read error. The chain joins TRBV7-2 to TRBJ2-6; D perhaps matches TRBD1 (5 bases). The CDR3 is made up of 17 amino acids. Germline V gene lookup returns CDR1 SGHTA and CDR2 FQGNSA. CDR3 nucleotide sequence: TGTGCCAGCAGCTTAGCGAAGGGTCTCTCTGGGGCCAACGTCCTGCCTTTC. It yields the protein CASSLAKGLSGANVLPF.

The chain uses TRBV6-2 or TRBV6-3 and TRBJ2-2; 12 bases match TRBD2. Trimming took 5 bases from V and 7 from J; bases not matched to a gene: 2. The CDR3 spans 14 residues. Germline V CDR1 and CDR2: MNHEY, SVGEGT. CDR3 loop: CASSTSGGHGELFF. The DNA for the CDR3 is TGTGCCAGCAGTACTAGCGGGGGGCACGGGGAGCTGTTTTTT.

Points on this clonotype: At one end the junction does not follow the germline gene, possibly because of a read error. The chain links TRBV6-5 to TRBJ1-2; TRBD1 is a possible D gene (6 bases). The length of the CDR3 is 15 residues. The germline CDR1 and CDR2 sequences are MNHEY and SVGAGI. The CDR3 bases are TGTGCCAGCAGCAACCAGCATGGAGGGGGGAATGGCTACAACTTC. Translating gives CASSNQHGGGNGYNF.

About this clonotype itself: This may be a read error, as it is one base from a much larger clone. The chain recombines TRBV12-3 or TRBV12-4 with TRBJ1-2; the D is unclear. Between the trimmed V and J ends, which lost 4 bases and 6 bases, there was a span of 15 bases. This CDR3 is 14 amino acids long. CDR3 in DNA: TGTGCCAGCAGTTACCCGGCGGTCGTGGATGGCTACACCTTC. Translated, it gives CASSYPAVVDGYTF.

Only a few counts were recorded for this clonotype. This sequence joins TRBV19 and TRBJ1-6; 7 bases map to TRBD1. The CDR3 is made up of 15 amino acids. V trimming: 5 bases; J trimming: 9 bases; junction bases outside the gene matches: 10. Germline V gives CDR1 LNHDA, CDR2 SQIVND (reference sequence). The CDR3 sequence: CASSPDRAGSSPLHF. The CDR3 DNA reads as TGTGCCAGTAGTCCCGACAGGGCAGGGAGTTCACCCCTCCACTTT.

This clonotype appeared many times. This chain joins TRBV6-2 or TRBV6-3 and TRBJ1-5; D uncertain. V was clipped by 3 bases and J by 2 bases, with 14 bases between them. Germline values: CDR1 MNHEY, CDR2 SVGEGT. This CDR3 contains 16 residues. The CDR3 DNA reads as TGTGCCAGCAGTTATCTAGAGAGGATTGGCAATCAGCCCCAGCATTTT. This gives the protein CASSYLERIGNQPQHF.

There are many counts of this clonotype. The chain links TRBV7-2 to TRBJ2-1; D is ambiguous. This CDR3 region has 15 residues. The germline gives CDR1 SGHTA, CDR2 FQGNSA. The V and J ends lost 2 bases and 0 bases respectively, with 8 bases between them. In nucleotides, the CDR3 is TGTGCCAGCAGCTTATGGCAAGGCTCCTACAATGAGCAGTTCTTC. This gives the protein CASSLWQGSYNEQFF.

V gene TRBV7-2 combines with J gene TRBJ2-2; 10 positions match TRBD2. V lost 2 bases and J lost 7; bases outside the gene matches: 7. The CDR3 is made up of 16 amino acids. Germline V gene lookup returns CDR1 SGHTA and CDR2 FQGNSA. The CDR3 is CASSLKRGGSDGELFF. In nucleotides, the CDR3 is TGTGCCAGCAGCTTAAAGCGGGGGGGTTCAGACGGGGAGCTGTTTTTT.

This clonotype was seen at least ten times. J is TRBJ1-1 and V is TRBV6-1; possibly TRBD1 for D (6 bases). V was trimmed by 7 bases and J by 1 base, leaving 16 bases between them. This CDR3 region has 15 residues. The germline gives CDR1 MNHNS, CDR2 SASEGT. CDR3 sequence: CASKEQGLPNTEAFF. The CDR3, as DNA: TGTGCCAGCAAAGAGCAGGGGCTCCCGAACACTGAAGCTTTCTTT.

This clonotype was recorded many times. The V gene is TRBV7-2, the J gene TRBJ1-2, with a weak D call TRBD1 (6 bases). This CDR3 comprises 14 residues. The V gene lost 5 bases and the J gene lost 3 bases, with 13 bases spanning the gap. CDR1 is SGHTA, CDR2 FQGNSA, per germline. As DNA, the CDR3 is TGTGCCAGCAGCCCCGGACAGTGGGACTATGGCTACACCTTC. It translates to CASSPGQWDYGYTF.

This clonotype was seen a handful of times. This chain uses TRBV2 with TRBJ2-7, with 8 bases aligning to TRBD1. Germline CDR1 SNHLY, CDR2 FYNNEI. The CDR3 runs 14 residues. Germline trimming cut 5 bases from V and 3 bases from J; bases unmatched to any gene: 6. This CDR3 is CASSRDRRDYEQYF. In DNA, the CDR3 is TGTGCCAGCAGTAGGGACAGGAGGGACTACGAGCAGTACTTC.

The chain joins TRBV19 to TRBJ2-7; a possible D gene is TRBD1 (6 bases). Germline loops: CDR1 LNHDA, CDR2 SQIVND (reference sequence). Trimming stripped 8 bases from V and 3 bases from J, with 11 bases between. CDR3 length: 12 residues. Here the CDR3 DNA reads TGTGCCAGTGGGGGCAGGGACTACGAGCAGTACTTC. Translated, it gives CASGGRDYEQYF.

About this clonotype itself: The CDR3 does not end in the conserved phenylalanine or tryptophan, so this is likely a read error. The chain joins TRBV2 to TRBJ1-1, with D uncertain. Germline V gene lookup returns CDR1 SNHLY and CDR2 FYNNEI. Trimming left V 11 bases short and J 1 base short, with 11 bases between. This CDR3 has 12 residues. CDR3 sequence: CAGNSGNTEAFL. The DNA of the CDR3 is TGTGCCGGAAACAGTGGGAACACTGAAGCTTTCCTT.